This paragraph reports one T cell receptor beta chain. The antigen is undetermined. The CDR3 has 14 residues. V lost 1 base and J lost 3, with 10 bases in between. The germline CDR1 and CDR2 sequences are LGHNA and YNFKEQ. Every TCR beta cDNA library bore unique molecular identifiers. Each CDR3 protein gets one entry after TCRdb re-called the PCR reads with MiXCR. Of some 240,000 distinct CDR3 sequences in the sample, 36% were seen once. These data are taken from a study of post-analysis software for immune sequencing data. Whole-study context: Recorded disease courses covered relapsing-remitting, secondary progressive and progressive-relapsing multiple sclerosis. Some patients had no subtype annotation. Study-level findings and limits: Comparison of patients with controls showed about 5 TRBV segments more frequent in patients, TRBV5-6, TRBV5-1 and TRBV20-1 among them.

The rearrangement joins TRBV4-2 to TRBJ2-7; D is unresolved. The origin of this receptor is a girl aged 5 to 17 with multiple sclerosis. Sequenced input: blood. The CDR3 loop is CASSQALQSYEQYF. The CDR3 coding sequence is TGTGCCAGCAGCCAAGCTCTACAGAGCTACGAGCAGTACTTC.